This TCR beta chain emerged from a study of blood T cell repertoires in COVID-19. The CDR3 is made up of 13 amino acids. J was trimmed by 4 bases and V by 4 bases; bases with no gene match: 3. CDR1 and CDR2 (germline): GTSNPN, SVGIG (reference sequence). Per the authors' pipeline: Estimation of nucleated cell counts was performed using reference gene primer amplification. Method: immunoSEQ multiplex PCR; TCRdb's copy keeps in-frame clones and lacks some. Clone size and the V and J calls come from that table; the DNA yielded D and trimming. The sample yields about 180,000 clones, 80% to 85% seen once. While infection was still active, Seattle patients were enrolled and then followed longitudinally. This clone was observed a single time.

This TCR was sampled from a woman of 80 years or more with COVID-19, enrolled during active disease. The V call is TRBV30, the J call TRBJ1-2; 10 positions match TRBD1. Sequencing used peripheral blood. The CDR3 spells CAWTDRGPYGYTF. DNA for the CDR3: TGTGCCTGGACCGACAGGGGGCCCTATGGCTACACCTTC.